Detailed here is one TCR beta chain. The target antigen is unknown. Each CDR3 protein is one row after TCRdb ran MiXCR on the RT-PCR reads. The repertoire holds 500,000 to 600,000 distinct CDR3 sequences, approximately 10% seen once, with about 9.4% in the top ten. The data are from a study of response to subunit inactivated influenza vaccine. Notes on the study in general: A suggestion made by the authors is that each seasonal influenza vaccination recruits few new T cells.

The sequencing used PBMCs from blood, collected on the day of vaccination. This TCR was sampled from a man in his forties or fifties who received an inactivated influenza vaccine.

The CDR3 spells CASSAGTSGRKETQYF. CDR3 DNA sequence: TGTGCCAGCAGCGCAGGGACTAGCGGGAGGAAAGAGACCCAGTACTTC. The chain carries TRBV9 and TRBJ2-5, with 15 bases identical to TRBD2. The CDR3 length is 16 residues. Germline lookup yields CDR1 SGDLS and CDR2 YYNGEE. J gave up 3 bases and V 3 bases, and 3 bases lay outside the gene matches. Full variable domain (rest looked up from reference TRBV9 and TRBJ2-5): DSGVTQTPKHLITATGQRVTLRCSPRSGDLSVYWYQQSLDQGLQFLIQYYNGEERAKGNILERFSAQQFPDLHSELNLSSLELGDSALYFCASSAGTSGRKETQYFGPGTRLLVL.